This TCR beta chain appears in the sequencing data of a study of T cells in tuberculosis. Study summary: The T cells targeted glucose monomycolate, a mycobacterial lipid, via CD1B.

The repertoire was sequenced with immunoSEQ multiplex PCR; TCRdb's copy has only in-frame clones and lacks some. Among 30,000 or so clones listed, just over 90% were seen once. Regarding time point: new active TB diagnosis, blood taken before or within 7 days of starting treatment. The starting material was PBMCs, obtained at tuberculosis diagnosis. The receptor was derived from an adult with tuberculosis. Some clones in this sample may be carry-over from other donors' samples.

This chain's CDR3 is CASSDGLAGVTQYF. The CDR3 DNA sequence: TGTGCCAGCAGCGACGGACTAGCGGGGGTAACGCAGTATTTT. The chain recombines TRBV9 with TRBJ2-3, with 13 bases lining up with TRBD2. The CDR3 is 14 amino acids. Germline lookup yields CDR1 SGDLS and CDR2 YYNGEE. With 3 bases clipped from V and 9 bases from J, the junction kept 4 bases outside the gene matches.